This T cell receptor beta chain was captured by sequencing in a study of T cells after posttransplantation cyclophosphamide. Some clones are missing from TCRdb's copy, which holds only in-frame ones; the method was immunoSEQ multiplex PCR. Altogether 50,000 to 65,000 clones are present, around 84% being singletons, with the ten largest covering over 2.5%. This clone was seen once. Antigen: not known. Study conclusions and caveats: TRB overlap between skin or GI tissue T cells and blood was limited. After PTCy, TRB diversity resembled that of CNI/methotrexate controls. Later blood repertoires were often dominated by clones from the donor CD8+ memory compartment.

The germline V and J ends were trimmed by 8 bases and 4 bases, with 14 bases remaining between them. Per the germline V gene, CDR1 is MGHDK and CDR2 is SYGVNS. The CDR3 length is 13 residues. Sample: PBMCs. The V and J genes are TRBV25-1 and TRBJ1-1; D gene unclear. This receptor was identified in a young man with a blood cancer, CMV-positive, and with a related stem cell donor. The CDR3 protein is CASAMTEATEAFF. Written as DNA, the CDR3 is TGTGCCAGCGCCATGACTGAGGCCACTGAAGCTTTCTTT.